The 25 T cell receptor beta chains in this list originate from one sample, sequenced in a study of shared clonotypes between healthy human individuals. Some clones are missing from TCRdb's copy, which holds only in-frame ones; the method was immunoSEQ multiplex PCR. This sample carries around 1.9 million clones, about 92% of them seen once, and the ten largest clones take roughly 1.7%. The naive CD8 fraction comprised CD45RO-negative cells positively selected for CCR7 and excluded terminally differentiated effector memory CD45RA+ cells. What was sequenced was naive CD8+ T cells from PBMCs. Receptors originate from a man aged 18-30 years in good health. Some clones in this sample may be carry-over from other donors' samples.

The table lists this clone with a few counts. The chain has TRBV28 and TRBJ1-2; D is unclear. Germline CDR1 MDHEN, CDR2 SYDVKM. The germline V and J ends were trimmed by 2 bases and 5 bases, with 12 bases remaining between them. The CDR3 loop spans 14 amino acids. CDR3 DNA sequence: TGTGCCAGCAGTTTAGCACCGGTTGGGTATGGCTACACCTTC. Protein product: CASSLAPVGYGYTF.

The V call is TRBV11-2, the J call TRBJ1-2; D is undetermined. V was shortened by 5 bases and J by 3 bases, with 10 bases between the two germline ends. Germline V gene lookup returns CDR1 SGHAT and CDR2 FQNNGV. This CDR3 has 13 amino acids. The CDR3 DNA follows: TGTGCCAGCAGCCCGGGAACCTACTATGGCTACACCTTC. Amino acids: CASSPGTYYGYTF. Combining the CDR3 with reference TRBV11-2 and TRBJ1-2 gives the whole variable domain EAGVAQSPRYKIIEKRQSVAFWCNPISGHATLYWYQQILGQGPKLLIQFQNNGVVDDSQLPKDRFSAERLKGVDSTLKIQPAKLEDSAVYLCASSPGTYYGYTFGSGTRLTVV.

Only one count was recorded for this clone. V is TRBV27 and J is TRBJ1-1, with 8 bases that match TRBD1. CDR1 is MNHEY and CDR2 is SMNVEV in the germline V gene (reference sequence). The CDR3 runs to 14 residues. The ends lost 6 bases at V and 4 bases at J; junction bases unmatched: 7. The CDR3 sequence: CASSPTGAGTEAFF. DNA for the CDR3: TGTGCCAGCAGCCCGACAGGGGCGGGCACTGAAGCTTTCTTT.

This clone was recorded only once. Other DNA sequences in the same sample also yield this CDR3. The chain recombines TRBV19 with TRBJ2-1, with TRBD2 matching 7 bases. There are 15 residues in the CDR3. CDR1 and CDR2 from the germline V gene are LNHDA and SQIVND (reference sequence). The trim removed 3 bases at V and 3 bases at J, leaving 5 bases unmatched. This CDR3 reads CASSIGGGSYNEQFF. As DNA, the CDR3 is TGTGCCAGTAGTATTGGAGGCGGGAGCTACAATGAGCAGTTCTTC.

The rearrangement links TRBV28 to TRBJ2-7; 10 nucleotides match TRBD1. In germline, CDR1 is MDHEN, CDR2 SYDVKM. This CDR3 contains 15 residues. V was clipped by 4 bases and J by 6 bases; unmatched bases: 9. The CDR3 DNA is TGTGCCAGCAGTTCTATGCCGGGACAGGGGAGCGAGCAGTACTTC. Its translation: CASSSMPGQGSEQYF.

V usage is TRBV13 and J usage is TRBJ2-3, with D possibly being TRBD2 (5 bases). V was pared by 5 bases and J by 4 bases, with 16 bases between. From germline, CDR1 is PRHDT and CDR2 FYEKMQ (reference sequence). CDR3 length: 15 residues. The CDR3 bases are TGTGCCAGCAGCCCCTTAGGGAGTGGGGCAGATACGCAGTATTTT. Its translation is CASSPLGSGADTQYF.

J is TRBJ2-7 and V is TRBV9; the D gene could be TRBD1 or TRBD2 (5 bases each). Germline CDR1 and CDR2: SGDLS and YYNGEE. Trimming removed 0 bases from V and 2 bases from J, with 9 bases in between. The length of the CDR3 is 14 residues. CDR3: CASSVARGAYEQYF. The DNA for the CDR3 is TGTGCCAGCAGCGTAGCGCGAGGGGCCTACGAGCAGTACTTC.

This sequence joins TRBV7-6 and TRBJ1-1; D might be TRBD1 (6 bases). This CDR3 comprises 13 residues. Per the germline V gene, CDR1 is SGHVS and CDR2 is FNYEAQ. The V end lost 7 bases, the J end lost 4 bases, and 13 bases lay between the germline ends. CDR3 loop: CASTVGGPTEAFF. The CDR3 nucleotides are TGTGCCAGCACTGTGGGGGGGCCCACTGAAGCTTTCTTT.

The V call is TRBV27, the J call TRBJ2-7, with 8 bases identical to TRBD1. The CDR3 is 16 amino acids. Germline V lookup: CDR1 MNHEY, CDR2 SMNVEV (reference sequence). V gave up 5 bases and J gave up 6 bases; unmatched junction bases: 15. The CDR3 sequence is CASSPSWGDRYIEQYF. CDR3 bases: TGTGCCAGCAGTCCATCGTGGGGGGACAGGTACATCGAGCAGTACTTC.

CDR3 in amino acids: CASSLSGNDYNEQFF. The CDR3 coding sequence is TGTGCCAGCAGTCTCAGCGGAAACGATTACAATGAGCAGTTCTTC. The chain recombines TRBV27 with TRBJ2-1; possible D gene TRBD2, 5 bases. Between the trimmed V and J ends, which lost 5 bases and 4 bases, there was a span of 15 bases. CDR3 length equals 15 residues. CDR1 MNHEY and CDR2 SMNVEV come from the germline V gene (reference sequence).

V and J are TRBV13 and TRBJ2-3, with 11 bases identical to TRBD2. The CDR3 runs to 16 residues. Germline V gene sequence: CDR1 PRHDT, CDR2 FYEKMQ (reference sequence). With 5 bases clipped from V and 2 bases from J, the junction kept 6 bases outside the gene matches. The CDR3 region is CASSAGLAEHTDTQYF. CDR3 nucleotide sequence: TGTGCCAGCAGCGCGGGACTAGCGGAGCACACAGATACGCAGTATTTT.

V gene TRBV5-8 combines with J gene TRBJ1-2; D not certain. Trimming cost V 1 base and J 4 bases, with 11 bases left between them. The CDR3 is 14 residues long. From germline, CDR1 is SGHTS and CDR2 YDEGEE. CDR3 sequence reads: CASSLNGPFYGYTF. CDR3 DNA: TGTGCCAGCAGCTTGAACGGCCCCTTCTATGGCTACACCTTC. Variable domain in full (rest from reference TRBV5-8 and TRBJ1-2): EAGVTQSPTHLIKTRGQQATLRCSPISGHTSVYWYQQALGLGLQFLLWYDEGEERNRGNFPPRFSGRQFPNYSSELNVNALELEDSALYLCASSLNGPFYGYTFGSGTRLTVV.

Details on this clone: Distinct nucleotide sequences in the sample also encode this CDR3. The chain carries TRBV27 and TRBJ1-1, with 7 positions matching TRBD1. The trim removed 5 bases at V and 4 bases at J, leaving 4 bases unmatched. This CDR3 region has 13 residues. Germline V gives CDR1 MNHEY, CDR2 SMNVEV (reference sequence). This CDR3 is CASSPRQGTEAFF. The CDR3 region has the DNA TGTGCCAGCAGTCCCCGACAGGGCACTGAAGCTTTCTTT.

The chain employs TRBV19 and TRBJ2-3; 10 nucleotides line up with TRBD2. The CDR3 sequence is 17 residues long. Trimming at V came to 1 base and at J to 4 bases, leaving 8 bases not matched to a gene. CDR1 and CDR2 (germline): LNHDA, SQIVND (reference sequence). The CDR3 region has the DNA TGTGCCAGTAGTATAGCCTCTAGCGGGAGCTGGGCAGATACGCAGTATTTT. Its protein product is CASSIASSGSWADTQYF.

This clone appeared a few times. The rearrangement links TRBV4-1 to TRBJ1-5; D unclear. This CDR3 is 17 amino acids long. V shed 1 base and J shed 6 bases, with 19 bases lying between them. CDR1 MGHRA and CDR2 YSYEKL come from the germline V gene. The CDR3 is CASSQVAGRRVSQPQHF. The CDR3, as DNA: TGCGCCAGCAGCCAAGTTGCTGGGAGGAGGGTTTCTCAGCCCCAGCATTTT.

The J gene is TRBJ2-3, the V gene TRBV5-1; TRBD1 aligns across 10 bases. CDR1 is SGHRS, CDR2 YFSETQ, per germline. This CDR3 comprises 14 residues. V shed 4 bases, J shed 6 bases, and the junction held 5 bases outside the gene matches. CDR3 loop: CASSLGQGRDTQYF. The CDR3, as DNA: TGCGCCAGCAGCCTGGGACAGGGGAGGGATACGCAGTATTTT.

The rearrangement joins TRBV13 to TRBJ2-2; 7 bases map to TRBD2. The CDR3 has 17 residues. Germline V gene data show CDR1 as PRHDT and CDR2 as FYEKMQ (reference sequence). V lost 4 bases and J lost 4; bases outside the gene matches: 12. The CDR3 here is CASSSLSAGVFTGELFF. CDR3 DNA sequence: TGTGCCAGCAGCTCCCTCAGTGCGGGAGTCTTCACCGGGGAGCTGTTTTTT.

The J gene is TRBJ1-1, the V gene TRBV9; D remains unclear. V was shortened by 5 bases and J by 1 base, with 12 bases between the two germline ends. The CDR3 length is 14 residues. The germline gives CDR1 SGDLS, CDR2 YYNGEE. The CDR3 reads CASRGGVGNTEAFF. The CDR3 nucleotides are TGTGCCAGCAGAGGTGGGGTGGGGAACACTGAAGCTTTCTTT.

The V gene is TRBV7-8, the J gene TRBJ2-7, with D possibly TRBD2 on 6 matching bases. The CDR3 is 16 residues long. V lost 5 bases and J 1 base, leaving 18 bases between the germline ends. CDR1 SGHVS and CDR2 FQNEAQ come from the germline V gene. CDR3 protein: CASSHLGEVPSYEQYF. The CDR3 nucleotides are TGTGCCAGCAGCCATCTAGGGGAGGTTCCTTCCTACGAGCAGTACTTC. Full variable domain (outside the CDR3, taken from reference TRBV7-8 and TRBJ2-7): GAGVSQSPRYKVAKRGQDVALRCDPISGHVSLFWYQQALGQGPEFLTYFQNEAQLDKSGLPSDRFFAERPEGSVSTLKIQRTQQEDSAVYLCASSHLGEVPSYEQYFGPGTRLTVT.

The chain carries TRBV13 and TRBJ2-7; D remains unclear. This CDR3 is built from 14 residues. Trimming left V 4 bases short and J 3 bases short, with 13 bases between. Per the germline V gene, CDR1 is PRHDT and CDR2 is FYEKMQ (reference sequence). CDR3 bases: TGTGCCAGCAGCTCAACCTCCTCCGGCTACGAGCAGTACTTC. Translated: CASSSTSSGYEQYF.

The genes are TRBV7-8 and TRBJ2-7, with D unresolved. The V and J ends lost 1 base and 5 bases respectively, with 3 bases between them. This CDR3 has 11 residues. Germline V gene sequence: CDR1 SGHVS, CDR2 FQNEAQ. The CDR3 sequence is CASSLEDEQYF. As DNA, the CDR3 is TGTGCCAGCAGCTTAGAGGACGAGCAGTACTTC.

The V gene is TRBV6-5, the J gene TRBJ2-7; the D gene is possibly TRBD2 (6 bases). The CDR3 has 14 amino acids. Germline values: CDR1 MNHEY, CDR2 SVGAGI. The ends were cut back, 2 bases at V and 2 bases at J, with 10 bases in the middle. For the CDR3, the DNA is TGTGCCAGCAGTTACGGGAGACTAGCCTACGAGCAGTACTTC. Protein sequence: CASSYGRLAYEQYF.

The chain couples TRBV11-2 to TRBJ2-7; D call uncertain. The CDR3 sequence is 14 residues long. V was trimmed by 5 bases and J by 4 bases, leaving 15 bases between them. Germline V CDR1 and CDR2: SGHAT, FQNNGV. The CDR3, as DNA: TGTGCCAGCAGCCTCACCCCTAGATTATACGAGCAGTACTTC. It specifies CASSLTPRLYEQYF.

The genes are TRBV6-5 and TRBJ2-7; 10 bases match TRBD1. Per the germline V gene, CDR1 is MNHEY and CDR2 is SVGAGI. The V gene end was trimmed by 2 bases and the J gene end by 0 bases; junction bases not matched to a gene: 4. This CDR3 has 16 amino acids. Here the CDR3 reads CASSYLGQGDSYEQYF. The DNA of the CDR3 is TGTGCCAGCAGTTACCTCGGACAGGGGGACTCCTACGAGCAGTACTTC.

The genes are TRBV4-1 and TRBJ1-3; D remains unclear. The CDR3 consists of 15 residues. Trimming removed 2 bases from V and 2 bases from J, with 10 bases in between. Germline CDR1 reads MGHRA; CDR2 reads YSYEKL. The CDR3 region is CASSQMDGTGNTIYF. The CDR3 DNA reads as TGCGCCAGCAGCCAAATGGACGGGACTGGAAACACCATATATTTT.